These T cell receptor beta chains were read from a single sample in a study of blood T cells in healthy people across ages. TCRdb re-called the 5' RACE reads through MiXCR, storing one row per CDR3 protein. The top ten clones hold about 6.7% of a sample with about 1.4 million distinct CDR3 sequences, 59% of them seen once. Sequenced input: blood. The receptors were gathered from a man aged 18-30 years in good health. Both conserved end residues are part of each CDR3. A D gene is named only where the DNA matches it firmly. Clone size is not always given. Where it is, it says once, few, many or a class for expanded clones.

clone_size v_call d_call cdr3_aa
NA TRBV29-1 NA CSVSGRDRPYVQYF
NA TRBV20-1 NA CRSLGSTEAFF
NA TRBV18 NA CASSRYSQSFYNEQFF
NA TRBV27 NA CATTGPDYGYTF
NA TRBV5-6 NA CASSSGPTGYGQPQHF
NA TRBV20-1 TRBD1 CSARRRQGASNQPQHF
NA TRBV6-1 NA CASSGIGGDEKLFF
once TRBV7-2 TRBD1 CASSSTGNPGKNIQYF
once TRBV11-2 NA CASSLGTTTGELFF
once TRBV6-5 TRBD1 CASSYTDREAYGYTF
NA TRBV5-4 TRBD1 CASSTTGVAYEQYF
NA TRBV20-1 TRBD2 CSASTGWTSDNYNEQFF
few TRBV2 NA CASRAIEGPEQYF
few TRBV25-1 TRBD1 CASSDRRQGVANEQFF
NA TRBV12-3/TRBV12-4 NA CAGSFGKSSYEQFF
NA TRBV5-1 NA CACSAGQTLYEQYF
few TRBV3-1 NA CASSHVPYEQYF
NA TRBV4-1 NA CASSPLEADTQYF
NA TRBV12-3/TRBV12-4 TRBD1 CASSHRGMNTEAFF
NA TRBV13 TRBD1 CASSPLGQGRSYEQYF
NA TRBV7-4 NA CASSLSPLVDEQFF
NA TRBV2 NA CASSGDHFYNEQFF
NA TRBV4-2 NA CASSHGVGGANVLTF
NA TRBV4-1 NA CASSQDGGVAANYGYTF
NA TRBV20-1 TRBD2 CSARGRSGSYEQYF
NA TRBV6-2/TRBV6-3 TRBD1 CASSSGTGVEQYF
NA TRBV7-9 TRBD1 CASSLLTGTGNTGELFF
few TRBV10-3 NA CAISVEQTYNEQFF
NA TRBV2 NA CASSARLQMTQYF
NA TRBV5-1 NA CASSLRDRFYNGQFF
NA TRBV7-9 NA CASSPRATGHYNEQFF
few TRBV7-9 TRBD1 CASSSTPGTGVYEQYF
NA TRBV29-1 NA CSVPGVSPYEQYF
NA TRBV10-3 NA CAISEARMSTTGELFF
NA TRBV2 NA CASRASVLQETQYF
NA TRBV27 NA CASSFFHRDNEQFF
NA TRBV14 NA CASSQDRQPQHF
NA TRBV5-6 TRBD1 CASSQRQGLSEKLFF
few TRBV4-1 TRBD2 CASSPVAGADTQYF
NA TRBV7-2 NA CASSSAAGTYTEAFF
NA TRBV7-2 NA CASRPLVGEETQYF
NA TRBV5-1 NA CASSGGAPEAFF
NA TRBV5-1 TRBD2 CASSPIAGESGELFF
NA TRBV5-1 TRBD1 CASSLTQGGTNYGYTF
once TRBV18 NA CASSTTGTSGYTF
NA TRBV7-2 NA CASSPLQSGYTF
NA TRBV15 NA CATSRVSNVLTF
NA TRBV4-3 TRBD1 CASSQDRGPGAPLHF
NA TRBV14 TRBD1 CASSWTGGSPLHF
NA TRBV7-9 NA CASSSETGADEQYF
NA TRBV9 TRBD2 CASSYSGSSGGASSTDTQYF
NA TRBV10-3 TRBD1 CAVSIQGASYEQYF
NA TRBV29-1 NA CSVEEGADKGNTIYF